This record looks at one TCR beta chain sequence and its context. CDR3 size: 13 residues. Germline V gene lookup returns CDR1 SGHNT and CDR2 YENEEA. Trimming stripped 5 bases from V and 2 bases from J, with 10 bases between. The data stem from a study of OX40 agonist ivuxolimab in advanced cancers. The method was immunoSEQ multiplex PCR; TCRdb's version includes in-frame clones alone and lacks a portion of them. The sample includes tens of thousands of clones, around nine tenths of them seen just once. The genes are TRBV11-3 and TRBJ2-7, with TRBD1 as a possible D gene (6 bases). The clonotype originates from an adult with an advanced solid tumor such as melanoma, head and neck, liver or kidney cancer. Sample: CD4+ or CD8+ T cells sorted from blood, taken in a trial of the OX40 agonist ivuxolimab. CDR3 sequence: CASSPGDTYEQYF. CDR3 sequence (DNA): TGTGCCAGCAGCCCCGGGGACACCTACGAGCAGTACTTC. Drawing the rest from reference TRBV11-3 and TRBJ2-7, the complete variable domain is EAGVVQSPRYKIIEKKQPVAFWCNPISGHNTLYWYLQNLGQGPELLIRYENEEAVDDSQLPKDRFSAERLKGVDSTLKIQPAELGDSAVYLCASSPGDTYEQYFGPGTRLTVT.